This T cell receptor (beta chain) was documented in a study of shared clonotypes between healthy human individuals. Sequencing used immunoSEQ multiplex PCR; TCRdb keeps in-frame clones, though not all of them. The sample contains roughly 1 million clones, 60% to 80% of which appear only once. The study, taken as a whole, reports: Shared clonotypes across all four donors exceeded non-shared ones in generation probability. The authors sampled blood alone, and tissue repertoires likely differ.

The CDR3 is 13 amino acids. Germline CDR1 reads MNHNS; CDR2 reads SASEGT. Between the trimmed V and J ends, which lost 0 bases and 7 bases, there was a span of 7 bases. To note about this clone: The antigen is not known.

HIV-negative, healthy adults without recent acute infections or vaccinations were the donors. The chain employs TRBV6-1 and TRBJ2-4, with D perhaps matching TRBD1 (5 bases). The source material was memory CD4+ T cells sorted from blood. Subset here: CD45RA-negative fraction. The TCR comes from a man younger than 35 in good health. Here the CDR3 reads CASSEAGLNIQYF. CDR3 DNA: TGTGCCAGCAGTGAAGCGGGGCTGAACATTCAGTACTTC.